The source of this T cell receptor (beta chain) is a study of blood T cell repertoires in COVID-19. CDR3 length: 14 residues. Trimming removed 0 bases at V and 5 bases at J, with 12 bases between. Germline V gene lookup returns CDR1 SGHDT and CDR2 YYEEEE. As handled by the study authors: Estimated nucleated cell counts came from reference gene primer amplification. TCRdb keeps only in-frame clones here, not all; method: immunoSEQ multiplex PCR. V, J and clone size derive from that table, while D and trimming were established from the DNA sequence. The sample holds a few hundred thousand clones, less than 90% seen once. Grouping used clinical history reported by participants in a survey and questionnaire. Recovered participants had two consecutive negative NP/OP PCR tests, healthcare professional clearance, or symptom resolution. This clone was recorded a few times.

The sequence was obtained from a woman between 45 and 60 years old who had recovered from COVID-19. The sample comprised PBMCs or T cells enriched from blood (not recorded which). The chain uses TRBV5-6 and TRBJ2-7; possibly TRBD2 for D (5 bases). The CDR3 protein is CASSLEGRSDEQYF. The CDR3 coding sequence is TGTGCCAGCAGCTTGGAAGGGCGTAGCGACGAGCAGTACTTC.